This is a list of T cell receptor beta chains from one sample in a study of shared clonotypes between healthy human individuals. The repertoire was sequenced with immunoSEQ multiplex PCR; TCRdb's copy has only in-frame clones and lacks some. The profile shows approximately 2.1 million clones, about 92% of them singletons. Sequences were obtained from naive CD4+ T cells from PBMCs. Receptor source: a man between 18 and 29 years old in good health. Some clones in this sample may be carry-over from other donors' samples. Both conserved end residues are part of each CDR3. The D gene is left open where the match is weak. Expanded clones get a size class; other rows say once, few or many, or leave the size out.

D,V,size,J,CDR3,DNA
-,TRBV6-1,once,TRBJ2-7,CASSELFYEQYF,TGTGCCAGCAGTGAACTATTCTACGAGCAGTACTTC
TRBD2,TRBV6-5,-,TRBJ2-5,CASSRYLAGLETQYF,TGTGCCAGCAGTCGATATCTAGCGGGCCTAGAGACCCAGTACTTC
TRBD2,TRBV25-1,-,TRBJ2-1,CASSGRTSGSDGRNEQFF,TGTGCCAGCAGTGGCCGGACTAGCGGGAGTGATGGGAGAAATGAGCAGTTCTTC
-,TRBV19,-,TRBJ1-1,CASSMGGSTEAFF,TGTGCCAGTAGTATGGGTGGGAGCACTGAAGCTTTCTTT
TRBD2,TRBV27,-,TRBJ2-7,CASSALAGGRYEQYF,TGTGCCAGCAGTGCCCTAGCGGGAGGACGCTACGAGCAGTACTTC
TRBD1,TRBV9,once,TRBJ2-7,CASSVADRGAYEQYF,TGTGCCAGCAGCGTAGCCGACAGGGGCGCCTACGAGCAGTACTTC
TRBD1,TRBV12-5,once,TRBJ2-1,CASGLLLGQKWDGEQFF,TGTGCTAGTGGTTTGCTCCTGGGACAGAAGTGGGATGGAGAGCAGTTCTTC
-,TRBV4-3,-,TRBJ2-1,CASSQEWVSSYNEQFF,TGCGCCAGCAGCCAAGAGTGGGTAAGCTCCTACAATGAGCAGTTCTTC
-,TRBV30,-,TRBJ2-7,CAWSPAGNEQYF,TGTGCCTGGAGTCCGGCCGGAAACGAGCAGTACTTC
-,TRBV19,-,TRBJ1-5,CASSIVHDSRNQPQHF,TGTGCCAGTAGTATAGTCCATGACAGCCGCAATCAGCCCCAGCATTTT
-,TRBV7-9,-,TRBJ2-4,CASSFGHPGDIQYF,TGTGCCAGCAGCTTTGGGCACCCTGGAGACATTCAGTACTTC
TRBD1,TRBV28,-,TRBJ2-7,CASSLGAGGSYEQYF,TGTGCCAGCAGTTTGGGGGCAGGGGGTTCGTACGAGCAGTACTTC
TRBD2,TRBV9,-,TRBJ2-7,CASSVGTSGSLSYEQYF,TGTGCCAGCAGCGTGGGGACTAGCGGGAGTCTCTCCTACGAGCAGTACTTC
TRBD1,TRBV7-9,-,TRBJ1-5,CASSPGDRGNNQPQHF,TGTGCCAGCAGCCCTGGGGACAGGGGAAACAATCAGCCCCAGCATTTT
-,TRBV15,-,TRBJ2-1,CATSRDIPNEQFF,TGTGCCACCAGCAGGGACATTCCCAATGAGCAGTTCTTC
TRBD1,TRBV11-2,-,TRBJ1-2,CASSSTGDGYTF,TGTGCCAGCAGCTCGACAGGGGACGGCTACACCTTC
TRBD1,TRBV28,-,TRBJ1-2,CASLPPGRRGPYGYTF,TGTGCCAGCCTCCCGCCGGGACGGAGGGGGCCCTATGGCTACACCTTC
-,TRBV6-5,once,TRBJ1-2,CASSYLQDSYGYTF,TGTGCCAGCAGTTACTTACAGGACAGCTATGGCTACACCTTC
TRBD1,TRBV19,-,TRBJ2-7,CASSRGDRSYEQYF,TGTGCCAGTAGTAGGGGGGACAGGTCCTACGAGCAGTACTTC
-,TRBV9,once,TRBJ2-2,CASSVEPTGTGELFF,TGTGCCAGCAGCGTAGAACCGACGGGCACCGGGGAGCTGTTTTTT
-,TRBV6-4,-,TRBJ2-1,CASSGGDYNEQFF,TGTGCCAGCAGTGGAGGTGATTACAATGAGCAGTTCTTC
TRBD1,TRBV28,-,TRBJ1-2,CASSGGQTYGYTF,TGTGCCAGCAGTGGGGGACAGACATATGGCTACACCTTC
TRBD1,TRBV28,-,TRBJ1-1,CASKTGGNFEAFF,TGTGCCAGCAAGACAGGGGGGAATTTTGAAGCTTTCTTT
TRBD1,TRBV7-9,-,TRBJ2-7,CASSAGQGSDEQYF,TGTGCCAGCAGCGCCGGACAGGGATCGGACGAGCAGTACTTC
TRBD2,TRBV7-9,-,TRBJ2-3,CASTKEREGGDTQYF,TGTGCCAGCACCAAGGAGCGGGAGGGGGGAGATACGCAGTATTTT
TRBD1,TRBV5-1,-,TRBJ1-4,CASSRTGAEKLFF,TGCGCCAGCAGCCGGACAGGGGCAGAAAAACTGTTTTTT
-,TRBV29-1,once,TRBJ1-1,CSAPGPGATEAFF,TGCAGCGCCCCCGGCCCGGGGGCCACTGAAGCTTTCTTT
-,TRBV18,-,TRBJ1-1,CASSPDRTYTQAFF,TGTGCCAGCTCACCAGACAGGACCTACACACAAGCTTTCTTT
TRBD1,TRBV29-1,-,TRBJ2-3,CSVDSRDRGSDTQYF,TGCAGCGTTGACAGCCGGGACAGGGGTTCAGATACGCAGTATTTT
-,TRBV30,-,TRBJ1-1,CAWNKAFSSTEAFF,TGTGCCTGGAACAAGGCTTTCAGTTCGACTGAAGCTTTCTTT
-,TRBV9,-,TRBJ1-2,CASSPWPTGAYGYTF,TGTGCCAGCAGCCCGTGGCCAACCGGGGCCTATGGCTACACCTTC
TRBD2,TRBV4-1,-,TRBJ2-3,CASSRRGTSGTTDTQYF,TGCGCCAGCAGCCGGCGGGGCACTAGCGGGACCACAGATACGCAGTATTTT
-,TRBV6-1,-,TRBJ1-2,CASGSNYGYTF,TGTGCCAGTGGCAGTAACTATGGCTACACCTTC
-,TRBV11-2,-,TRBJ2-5,CASSTRIRALQETQYF,TGTGCCAGCAGCACGCGAATCAGGGCCCTCCAAGAGACCCAGTACTTC
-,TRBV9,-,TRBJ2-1,CASSLSGAPYNEQFF,TGTGCCAGCAGCCTCAGCGGAGCCCCCTACAATGAGCAGTTCTTC
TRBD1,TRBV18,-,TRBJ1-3,CASSQQDRAGNTIYF,TGTGCCAGCTCACAACAGGACAGGGCTGGAAACACCATATATTTT